The 14 T cell receptor beta chains presented below share a single source sample, sequenced in a study of CD8+ T cells in alopecia areata. Treatment meaning: oral pan-JAK inhibitor, 5-10 mg twice daily. It was cDNA, reverse transcribed from extracted RNA, that served as the sequencing template. Sequencing used immunoSEQ multiplex PCR; TCRdb keeps in-frame clones, though not all of them. The table includes roughly 200,000 clones, roughly 53% detected once. This specimen consisted of CD8+ T cells sorted from blood, obtained at week 24, from a patient treated with tofacitinib. The receptors stem from a human donor with alopecia areata.

The chain combines TRBV27 with TRBJ1-2; 9 nucleotides align to TRBD1. This CDR3 spans 13 amino acids. Germline CDR1 reads MNHEY; CDR2 reads SMNVEV (reference sequence). Trimming took 2 bases from V and 8 from J; bases not matched to a gene: 3. CDR3 coding DNA: TGTGCCAGCAGTTTAGGGACAGGGTGGGGCTACACCTTC. Protein product: CASSLGTGWGYTF.

The gene calls are TRBV7-8 and TRBJ2-3, with D perhaps TRBD2 (5 bases). The CDR3 runs to 13 residues. The V end was cut by 11 bases, the J end by 5 bases, with 17 bases between. Germline V lookup: CDR1 SGHVS, CDR2 FQNEAQ. The CDR3 spells CAYTPLAGDTQYF. In DNA, the CDR3 is TGTGCCTACACGCCCCTCGCGGGAGATACGCAGTATTTT.

This clone has more than one count but fewer than ten. The V call is TRBV30, the J call TRBJ2-5; TRBD1 matches at 9 bases. The germline gives CDR1 GTSNPN, CDR2 SVGIG (reference sequence). CDR3 length: 13 residues. J lost 5 bases, V lost 4 bases, and 5 bases had no gene match. Here the CDR3 DNA reads TGTGCCTGGACAGGGACAGGGCGTGAGACCCAGTACTTC. As protein: CAWTGTGRETQYF.

The V and J genes are TRBV30 and TRBJ1-2; 8 nucleotides match TRBD1. CDR1 and CDR2 from the germline V gene are GTSNPN and SVGIG (reference sequence). V shed 1 base, J shed 4 bases, and the junction held 5 bases outside the gene matches. This CDR3 is built from 14 residues. DNA of the CDR3: TGTGCCTGGAGTGGGACAGGGAGTATCTATGGCTACACCTTC. Encoded protein: CAWSGTGSIYGYTF. The full variable domain, in which reference TRBV30 and TRBJ1-2 provide the parts outside the CDR3, is SQTIHQWPATLVQPVGSPLSLECTVEGTSNPNLYWYRQAAGRGLQLLFYSVGIGQISSEVPQNLSASRPQDRQFILSSKKLLLSDSGFYLCAWSGTGSIYGYTFGSGTRLTVV.

This chain links TRBV4-1 with TRBJ2-1; 13 positions agree with TRBD2. Per germline, CDR1 MGHRA and CDR2 YSYEKL. V shed 0 bases, J shed 7 bases, and the junction held 6 bases outside the gene matches. This CDR3 region has 17 residues. CDR3 region: CASSQETSGGDWNEQFF. The CDR3 DNA follows: TGCGCCAGCAGCCAAGAAACTAGCGGGGGGGACTGGAATGAGCAGTTCTTC.

The chain links TRBV7-2 to TRBJ1-2, with 7 bases identical to TRBD1. With 1 base clipped from V and 5 bases from J, the junction kept 7 bases outside the gene matches. Germline V lookup: CDR1 SGHTA, CDR2 FQGNSA. This CDR3 contains 15 residues. The CDR3 sequence is CASSLVSGQRYGYTF. Here the CDR3 DNA reads TGTGCCAGCAGCTTAGTTTCGGGACAGCGTTATGGCTACACCTTC. Based on the CDR3 plus reference TRBV7-2 and TRBJ1-2, the full variable domain is GAGVSQSPSNKVTEKGKDVELRCDPISGHTALYWYRQSLGQGLEFLIYFQGNSAPDKSGLPSDRFSAERTGGSVSTLTIQRTQQEDSAVYLCASSLVSGQRYGYTFGSGTRLTVV.

This chain joins TRBV21-1 and TRBJ1-6; TRBD1 is the table's D call, not checked against the DNA. TRBV21-1 counts as a pseudogene. CDR3 length equals 16 residues. Here the CDR3 DNA reads TGTGCCAGCAGCACTAAGTCAGGGGTAGATAATTCACCCCTCCACTTT. This encodes CASSTKSGVDNSPLHF.

The chain links TRBV30 to TRBJ1-5; no firm D call. Germline CDR1 is GTSNPN and CDR2 is SVGIG (reference sequence). The CDR3 is made up of 12 amino acids. The V gene lost 2 bases and the J gene lost 6 bases, with 8 bases spanning the gap. In DNA, the CDR3 is TGTGCCTGGAGTCCACCCGGTCAGCCCCAGCATTTT. Amino acid sequence: CAWSPPGQPQHF.

As for this clone: Other DNA sequences from this sample encode an identical CDR3 as well. The V and J genes are TRBV2 and TRBJ2-7; D not resolved. V lost 6 bases and J 0 bases, leaving 6 bases between the germline ends. Per germline, CDR1 SNHLY and CDR2 FYNNEI. CDR3 length: 12 residues. The CDR3 loop is CASSVASYEQYF. CDR3 nucleotides: TGTGCCAGCAGCGTGGCCTCCTACGAGCAGTACTTC.

The chain carries TRBV6-5 and TRBJ1-2; 8 bases align to TRBD1. This CDR3 is 15 amino acids long. CDR1 MNHEY and CDR2 SVGAGI come from the germline V gene. V lost 0 bases, J lost 7 bases, and 7 bases stayed unmatched. As DNA, the CDR3 is TGTGCCAGCAGTTACTCGGGACAGGACTGGCGTGGCTACACCTTC. Residues: CASSYSGQDWRGYTF.

A single count supports this clone. The V gene is TRBV6-5, the J gene TRBJ2-1, with D hard to call. There are 12 residues in the CDR3. The V and J ends lost 10 bases and 8 bases respectively, with 15 bases between them. Per the germline V gene, CDR1 is MNHEY and CDR2 is SVGAGI. The CDR3 is CATRHRVDEQFF. DNA of the CDR3: TGTGCCACCAGGCATAGGGTTGATGAGCAGTTCTTC.

The chain has TRBV27 and TRBJ2-2; a weak D match, TRBD1 (7 bases). CDR1 and CDR2 from the germline V gene are MNHEY and SMNVEV (reference sequence). This CDR3 comprises 15 residues. Trimming took off 4 bases at V and 4 bases at J, with 13 bases between the two ends. The CDR3 nucleotides are TGTGCCAGCAGTTCTCGGAGGGGGCTCACCGGGGAGCTGTTTTTT. It translates to CASSSRRGLTGELFF.

The chain employs TRBV15 and TRBJ2-5; D is tentatively TRBD1 or TRBD2 (6 bases each). Trimming removed 1 base at V and 5 bases at J, with 20 bases between. Germline V lookup: CDR1 LNHNV, CDR2 YYDKDF (reference sequence). This CDR3 contains 17 residues. The CDR3 DNA sequence: TGTGCCACCAGCAGAGCCTGGAGGACTACCACAGGGGAGACCCAGTACTTC. Its protein is CATSRAWRTTTGETQYF.

This chain joins TRBV13 and TRBJ2-3, with 9 nucleotides matching TRBD2. Losses at the gene ends were 5 bases for V and 0 bases for J; bases not matched to a gene: 9. This CDR3 spans 17 amino acids. Germline V gene lookup returns CDR1 PRHDT and CDR2 FYEKMQ (reference sequence). Here the CDR3 reads CASSGSLAGESTDTQYF. Here the CDR3 DNA reads TGTGCCAGCAGCGGATCATTAGCGGGGGAGAGCACAGATACGCAGTATTTT.